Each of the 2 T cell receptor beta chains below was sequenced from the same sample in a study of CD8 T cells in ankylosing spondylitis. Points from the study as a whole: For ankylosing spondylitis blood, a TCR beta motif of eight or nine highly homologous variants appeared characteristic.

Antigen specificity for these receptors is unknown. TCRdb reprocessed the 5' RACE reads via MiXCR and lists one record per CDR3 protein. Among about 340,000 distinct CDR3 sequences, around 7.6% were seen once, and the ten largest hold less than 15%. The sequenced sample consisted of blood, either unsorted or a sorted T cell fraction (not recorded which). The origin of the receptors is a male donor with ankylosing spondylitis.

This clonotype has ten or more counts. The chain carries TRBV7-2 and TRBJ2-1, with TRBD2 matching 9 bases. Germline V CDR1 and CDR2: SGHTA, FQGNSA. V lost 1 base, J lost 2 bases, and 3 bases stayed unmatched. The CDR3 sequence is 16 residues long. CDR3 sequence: CASSLGSGRPYNEQFF. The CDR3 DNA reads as TGTGCCAGCAGCTTAGGCAGCGGGAGGCCCTACAATGAGCAGTTCTTC.

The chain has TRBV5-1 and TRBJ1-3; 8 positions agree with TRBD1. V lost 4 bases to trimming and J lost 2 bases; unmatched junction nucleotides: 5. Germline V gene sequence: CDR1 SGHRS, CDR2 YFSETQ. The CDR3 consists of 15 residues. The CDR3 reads CASSVTGATGNTIYF. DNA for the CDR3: TGCGCCAGCAGCGTGACAGGGGCAACTGGAAACACCATATATTTT.